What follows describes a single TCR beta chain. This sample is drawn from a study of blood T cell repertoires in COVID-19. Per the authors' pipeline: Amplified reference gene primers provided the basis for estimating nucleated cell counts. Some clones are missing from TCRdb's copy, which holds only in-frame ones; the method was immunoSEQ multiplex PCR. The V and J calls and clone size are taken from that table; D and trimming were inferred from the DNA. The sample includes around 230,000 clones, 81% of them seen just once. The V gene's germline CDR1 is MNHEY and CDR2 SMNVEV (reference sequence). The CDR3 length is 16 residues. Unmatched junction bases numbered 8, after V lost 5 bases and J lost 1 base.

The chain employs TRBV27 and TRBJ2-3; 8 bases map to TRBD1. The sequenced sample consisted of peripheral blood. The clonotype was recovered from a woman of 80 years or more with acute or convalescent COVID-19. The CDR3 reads CASSPFTGGGTDTQYF. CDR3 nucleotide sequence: TGTGCCAGCAGTCCCTTCACAGGGGGAGGCACAGATACGCAGTATTTT.